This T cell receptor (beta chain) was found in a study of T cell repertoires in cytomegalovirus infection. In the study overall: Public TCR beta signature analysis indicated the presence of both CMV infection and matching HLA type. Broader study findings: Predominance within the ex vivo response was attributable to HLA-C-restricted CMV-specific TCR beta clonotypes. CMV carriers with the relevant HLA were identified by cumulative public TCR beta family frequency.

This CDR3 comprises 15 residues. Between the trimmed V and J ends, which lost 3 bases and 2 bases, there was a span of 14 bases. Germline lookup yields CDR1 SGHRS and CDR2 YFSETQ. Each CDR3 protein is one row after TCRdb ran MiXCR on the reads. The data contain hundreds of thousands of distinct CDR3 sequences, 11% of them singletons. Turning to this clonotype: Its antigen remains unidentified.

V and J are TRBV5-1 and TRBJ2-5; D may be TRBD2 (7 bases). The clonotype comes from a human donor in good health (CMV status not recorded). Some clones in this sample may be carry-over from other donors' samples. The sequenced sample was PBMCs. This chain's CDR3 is CASSWQGRGQETQYF. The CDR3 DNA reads TGCGCCAGCAGCTGGCAGGGGAGGGGACAAGAGACCCAGTACTTC. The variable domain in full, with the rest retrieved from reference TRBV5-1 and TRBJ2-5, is KAGVTQTPRYLIKTRGQQVTLSCSPISGHRSVSWYQQTPGQGLQFLFEYFSETQRNKGNFPGRFSGRQFSNSRSEMNVSTLELGDSALYLCASSWQGRGQETQYFGPGTRLLVL.